This T cell receptor (beta chain) was sequenced during a study of T cells in Graves' hyperthyroidism and ophthalmopathy. Germline CDR1 SQVTM, CDR2 ANQGSEA. The CDR3 extends over 10 amino acids. V lost 4 bases and J 6 bases, leaving 7 bases between the germline ends. What was amplified from RNA transcripts were TCR beta CDR3 regions. When the TCR CDR3 underwent first-round RT-PCR, the HTBI primer set was used. TCRdb independently ran MiXCR on the multiplex PCR reads; one entry per CDR3 protein. The sample lists 550,000 to 700,000 distinct CDR3 sequences; around 42% were seen once. The V call is TRBV29-1, the J call TRBJ2-7; unclear D gene. Sequenced input: peripheral blood or thyroid tissue (not recorded which). This receptor was taken from an adult woman with Graves' disease, either hyperthyroidism or ophthalmopathy (not recorded which). The CDR3 sequence is CSVGALEQYF. The CDR3 coding sequence is TGCAGCGTTGGGGCCCTCGAGCAGTACTTC.